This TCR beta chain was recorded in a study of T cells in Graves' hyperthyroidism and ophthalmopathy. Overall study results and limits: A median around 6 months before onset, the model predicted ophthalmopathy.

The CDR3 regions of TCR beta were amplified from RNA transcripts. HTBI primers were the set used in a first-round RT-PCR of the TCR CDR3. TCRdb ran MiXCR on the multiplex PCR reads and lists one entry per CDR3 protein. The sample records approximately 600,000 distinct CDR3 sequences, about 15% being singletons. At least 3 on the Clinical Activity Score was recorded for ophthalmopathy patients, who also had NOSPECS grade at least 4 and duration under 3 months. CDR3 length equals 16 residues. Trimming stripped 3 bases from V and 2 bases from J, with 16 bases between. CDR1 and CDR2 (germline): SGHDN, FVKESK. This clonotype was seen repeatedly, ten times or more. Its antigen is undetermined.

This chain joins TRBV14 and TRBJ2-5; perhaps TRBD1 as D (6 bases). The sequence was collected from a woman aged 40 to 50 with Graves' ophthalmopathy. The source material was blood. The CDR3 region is CASSHLFSTGQETQYF. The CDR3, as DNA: TGTGCCAGCAGCCACCTATTCTCGACAGGACAAGAGACCCAGTACTTC.